These 31 T cell receptor beta chains were sequenced from one sample in a study of T cell repertoires in cytomegalovirus infection. TCRdb recomputed calls from the reads with MiXCR, one row per CDR3 protein. Of 310,000 or so distinct CDR3 sequences listed, over 20% are singletons. The material sequenced was PBMCs. The receptor set was obtained from a human donor in good health (CMV status not recorded). Some clones in this sample may be carry-over from other donors' samples.

At least ten counts were recorded for this clonotype. The chain is built from TRBV7-2 and TRBJ2-2; 9 positions match TRBD1. This CDR3 contains 17 residues. Germline values: CDR1 SGHTA, CDR2 FQGNSA. V lost 0 bases and J lost 4; bases outside the gene matches: 6. The CDR3 here is CASSLAKQGARTGELFF. The CDR3 bases are TGTGCCAGCAGCTTAGCTAAACAGGGGGCGCGCACCGGGGAGCTGTTTTTT.

This clonotype turned up a few times. Here the CDR3 reads CASSSQGDYGYTF. CDR3 in DNA: TGTGCCAGCAGCTCACAGGGAGACTATGGCTACACCTTC. The chain employs TRBV11-2 and TRBJ1-2, with D tentatively TRBD1 (6 bases). The CDR3 consists of 13 residues. CDR1 and CDR2 from the germline V gene are SGHAT and FQNNGV. With 4 bases removed from V and 3 bases from J, the gap between germline ends came to 9 bases.

This clonotype was counted ten times or more. The V and J genes are TRBV19 and TRBJ1-2; the match to TRBD1 covers 12 bases. Germline CDR1 and CDR2: LNHDA and SQIVND (reference sequence). The CDR3 is made up of 13 amino acids. With V trimmed by 5 bases and J by 12 bases, 7 bases remained unmatched. The CDR3: CASSPGQGARNTF. CDR3 in DNA: TGTGCCAGTAGTCCGGGACAGGGGGCGCGTAACACCTTC.

This clonotype was counted many times. J is TRBJ2-5 and V is TRBV7-2; D gene uncertain. Per the germline V gene, CDR1 is SGHTA and CDR2 is FQGNSA. The CDR3 extends over 13 amino acids. The germline V and J ends were trimmed by 2 bases and 1 base, with 5 bases remaining between them. CDR3 protein: CASSLWAQETQYF. In DNA, the CDR3 is TGTGCCAGCAGCTTATGGGCCCAAGAGACCCAGTACTTC.

This clonotype was seen ten or more times. This CDR3 is CASTFQGHTFTDTQYF. CDR3 nucleotides: TGTGCCAGCACCTTCCAAGGTCACACATTCACAGATACGCAGTATTTT. The J gene is TRBJ2-3, the V gene TRBV7-2; D is unresolved. The CDR3 covers 16 residues. Trimming stripped 7 bases from V and 2 bases from J, with 19 bases between. Germline CDR1 is SGHTA and CDR2 is FQGNSA.

This clonotype was detected many times. The genes are TRBV5-4 and TRBJ2-3; 9 bases align to TRBD2. This CDR3 region has 14 residues. The V gene end was trimmed by 5 bases and the J gene end by 1 base; junction bases not matched to a gene: 2. CDR1 is SGHNT, CDR2 YYREEE, per germline (reference sequence). This CDR3 is CASRPSGGTDTQYF. The CDR3 DNA follows: TGTGCCAGCAGACCTAGCGGGGGCACAGATACGCAGTATTTT.

This clonotype has a count of ten or more. The rearrangement links TRBV7-6 to TRBJ2-3, with D maybe TRBD1 (6 bases). From germline, CDR1 is SGHVS and CDR2 FNYEAQ. Trimming pared 5 bases from V and 2 bases from J, leaving 14 bases between. This CDR3 region has 15 residues. The CDR3 is CASSNSDSTTDTQYF. The CDR3 coding sequence is TGTGCCAGCAGCAACTCGGACAGTACCACAGATACGCAGTATTTT.

This clonotype was counted a few times. The chain has TRBV28 and TRBJ1-2; 7 bases agree with TRBD1. This CDR3 region has 14 residues. Trimming took 7 bases from V and 2 from J; bases not matched to a gene: 7. Germline V gene data show CDR1 as MDHEN and CDR2 as SYDVKM. CDR3 bases: TGTGCCAGCACCTACGGGACAGCCAACTATGGCTACACCTTC. Translating it yields CASTYGTANYGYTF.

This clonotype was counted only a few times. The rearrangement joins TRBV20-1 to TRBJ2-3; TRBD2 agrees at 7 bases. V dropped 0 bases and J dropped 5; count of bases not matched to a gene: 5. This CDR3 spans 14 amino acids. Per germline, CDR1 DFQATT and CDR2 SNEGSKA (reference sequence). The DNA for the CDR3 is TGCAGTGCTAGAGAGACGGGAGGTTTAGATACGCAGTATTTT. Protein: CSARETGGLDTQYF.

This chain joins TRBV6-2 or TRBV6-3 and TRBJ2-1; the match to TRBD2 covers 12 bases. The CDR3 covers 16 residues. Germline trimming cut 5 bases from V and 8 bases from J; bases unmatched to any gene: 10. CDR1 and CDR2 from the germline V gene are MNHEY and SVGEGT. The CDR3 region is CASSRPLAGGGDEQFF. In nucleotides, the CDR3 is TGTGCCAGCAGTAGGCCTCTAGCGGGAGGGGGAGATGAGCAGTTCTTC.

The chain is built from TRBV2 and TRBJ1-1, with a possible D match to TRBD1 (6 bases). The V gene lost 5 bases and the J gene lost 0 bases, with 10 bases spanning the gap. Germline V gene data show CDR1 as SNHLY and CDR2 as FYNNEI. The CDR3 contains 14 residues. The CDR3 protein is CASSLTGMNTEAFF. In nucleotides, the CDR3 is TGTGCCAGCAGTCTTACAGGGATGAACACTGAAGCTTTCTTT.

Comments on this clonotype: A read error may explain this, as a much larger clone is one base away. Here the CDR3 omits its conserved ending phenylalanine or tryptophan, so a read error is the likely source. This chain connects TRBV7-2 to TRBJ1-6; 11 bases align to TRBD1. The junction had 3 bases not matched to a gene; V was cut back by 7 bases and J by 7 bases. The length of the CDR3 is 14 residues. Germline values: CDR1 SGHTA, CDR2 FQGNSA. The CDR3 protein is CASNRDRGNSPLHL. The CDR3 DNA reads TGTGCCAGCAACCGGGACAGGGGGAATTCACCCCTCCACTTG.

This chain connects TRBV7-2 to TRBJ1-2; 7 positions agree with TRBD1. The V gene's germline CDR1 is SGHTA and CDR2 FQGNSA. This CDR3 spans 15 amino acids. Trimming took 4 bases from V and 7 from J; bases not matched to a gene: 12. The CDR3 loop is CASSSDLDRVAGYTF. In DNA form, the CDR3 reads TGTGCCAGCAGCTCAGATCTTGACAGGGTTGCTGGCTACACCTTC.

This clonotype has only a few counts. V is TRBV20-1 and J is TRBJ1-6; D call uncertain. Germline loops: CDR1 DFQATT, CDR2 SNEGSKA (reference sequence). V was trimmed by 5 bases and J by 10 bases, leaving 9 bases between them. The CDR3 is 11 amino acids. The CDR3 sequence is CSAEFESPLHF. CDR3 DNA sequence: TGCAGTGCTGAATTCGAATCACCCCTCCACTTT.

This clonotype was seen at least ten times. The CDR3 protein is CASSHTGFGANVLTF. CDR3 nucleotides: TGTGCCAGTAGCCACACAGGGTTTGGGGCCAACGTCCTGACTTTC. This chain connects TRBV19 to TRBJ2-6, with a possible D match to TRBD1 (6 bases). The V and J ends lost 6 bases and 3 bases respectively, with 12 bases between them. CDR3 size: 15 residues. The germline CDR1 and CDR2 sequences are LNHDA and SQIVND (reference sequence).

The rearrangement links TRBV6-6 to TRBJ2-1; 9 positions agree with TRBD2. Germline V CDR1 and CDR2: MNHNY, SVGAGI (reference sequence). The CDR3 contains 14 residues. The V segment lost 7 bases and the J segment 7 bases; nucleotides outside the gene matches: 8. The CDR3 region is CASKSGGGANEQFF. For the CDR3, the DNA is TGTGCCAGCAAGTCGGGCGGGGGGGCGAATGAGCAGTTCTTC.

The chain is built from TRBV2 and TRBJ2-2; D gene uncertain. Trimming stripped 0 bases from V and 6 bases from J, with 11 bases between. This CDR3 contains 15 residues. Germline V gene sequence: CDR1 SNHLY, CDR2 FYNNEI. The CDR3 DNA follows: TGTGCCAGCAGTGAAGCGCTCGGGCAGCCCGGGGAGCTGTTTTTT. Translation: CASSEALGQPGELFF.

There are a few counts of this clonotype. V is TRBV5-4 and J is TRBJ2-7; 9 positions agree with TRBD1. The V and J ends lost 4 bases and 4 bases, in that order; junction bases with no gene match: 9. Germline V gene sequence: CDR1 SGHNT, CDR2 YYREEE (reference sequence). The length of the CDR3 is 15 residues. The CDR3: CASSPRQGGRYEQYF. CDR3 sequence (DNA): TGTGCCAGCAGCCCCCGACAGGGGGGAAGATACGAGCAGTACTTC.

V and J are TRBV28 and TRBJ2-2; D is ambiguous. The CDR3 covers 13 residues. Trimming removed 3 bases at V and 6 bases at J, with 8 bases between. The V gene's germline CDR1 is MDHEN and CDR2 SYDVKM. The chain's CDR3 is CASSFGRAGELFF. The CDR3 DNA reads TGTGCCAGCAGTTTTGGCCGAGCCGGGGAGCTGTTTTTT.

This clonotype has a count of ten or more. The chain uses TRBV7-8 and TRBJ2-5; TRBD1 matches at 8 bases. This CDR3 has 14 amino acids. The trim removed 4 bases at V and 4 bases at J, leaving 5 bases unmatched. The germline gives CDR1 SGHVS, CDR2 FQNEAQ. CDR3 residues: CASSSTGVGETQYF. The CDR3 region has the DNA TGTGCCAGCAGCTCGACAGGGGTTGGAGAGACCCAGTACTTC.

This clonotype was observed at least ten times. The rearrangement uses TRBV7-2 and TRBJ1-1; tentative D call: TRBD1 (6 bases). Germline lookup yields CDR1 SGHTA and CDR2 FQGNSA. V lost 5 bases and J 3 bases, leaving 10 bases between the germline ends. This CDR3 region has 13 residues. CDR3 nucleotides: TGTGCCAGCAGCCCCCGGGGGCACACTGAAGCTTTCTTT. It yields the protein CASSPRGHTEAFF.

The chain has TRBV18 and TRBJ2-5, with D perhaps TRBD2 (6 bases). This CDR3 contains 15 residues. V lost 3 bases and J lost 5, with 16 bases in between. Germline lookup yields CDR1 KGHSH and CDR2 LQKENI. In DNA form, the CDR3 reads TGTGCCAGCTCACCCACCGGTTCGGGAGACGAGACCCAGTACTTC. Translated: CASSPTGSGDETQYF.

This clonotype was observed at least ten times. The V and J genes are TRBV7-2 and TRBJ2-2, with a tentative D call TRBD1 (5 bases). Germline CDR1 is SGHTA and CDR2 is FQGNSA. V was clipped by 0 bases and J by 8 bases, with 7 bases between them. This CDR3 region has 13 residues. The CDR3 sequence: CASSLAGAGELFF. CDR3 DNA: TGTGCCAGCAGCTTAGCTGGGGCGGGGGAGCTGTTTTTT.

This clonotype was found many times. The chain employs TRBV6-1 and TRBJ2-1, with a tentative D call TRBD1 (5 bases). Trimming removed 7 bases from V and 0 bases from J, with 13 bases in between. The germline V gene has CDR1 MNHNS and CDR2 SASEGT. CDR3 length equals 15 residues. The CDR3 protein is CASTGRLSSYNEQFF. CDR3 DNA: TGTGCCAGCACAGGGCGGCTTAGCTCCTACAATGAGCAGTTCTTC.

This clonotype was counted a few times. The chain has TRBV12-3 or TRBV12-4 and TRBJ2-7; 12 bases are a match to TRBD2. V shed 3 bases and J 6 bases; nucleotides not matched to a gene: 12. The CDR3 extends over 17 amino acids. The DNA for the CDR3 is TGTGCCAGCAGTTTCATTTTGAGACTAGCGGGAGCGGGCGAGCAGTACTTC. Amino acids: CASSFILRLAGAGEQYF.

The chain couples TRBV28 to TRBJ2-4; D perhaps matches TRBD2 (5 bases). Germline lookup yields CDR1 MDHEN and CDR2 SYDVKM. The CDR3 length is 14 residues. Trimming removed 2 bases from V and 5 bases from J, with 10 bases in between. As DNA, the CDR3 is TGTGCCAGCAGTTTACAGGAGGCCCAAAACATTCAGTACTTC. Translated, it gives CASSLQEAQNIQYF. Full variable domain (remainder filled in from reference TRBV28 and TRBJ2-4): DVKVTQSSRYLVKRTGEKVFLECVQDMDHENMFWYRQDPGLGLRLIYFSYDVKMKEKGDIPEGYSVSREKKERFSLILESASTNQTSMYLCASSLQEAQNIQYFGAGTRLSVL.

This chain links TRBV6-1 with TRBJ2-2; a weak D match, TRBD2 (5 bases). The germline gives CDR1 MNHNS, CDR2 SASEGT. Trimming took 4 bases from V and 4 from J, leaving 13 bases between them. The CDR3 runs to 15 residues. This CDR3 reads CASSVLPGSTGELFF. The CDR3 DNA is TGTGCCAGCAGTGTTCTTCCGGGGAGCACCGGGGAGCTGTTTTTT.

The chain is built from TRBV11-2 and TRBJ2-7, with 7 positions matching TRBD1. The germline gives CDR1 SGHAT, CDR2 FQNNGV. After removal of 7 bases from V and 10 bases from J, the junction contained 16 bases not matched to a gene. CDR3 length equals 14 residues. The CDR3: CASTTTGELWSQYF. CDR3 nucleotides: TGTGCCAGCACCACCACAGGGGAACTCTGGTCCCAGTACTTC.

The table lists this clonotype with a few counts. This chain uses TRBV28 with TRBJ1-2; no firm D call. CDR1 is MDHEN, CDR2 SYDVKM, per germline. V lost 6 bases and J 5 bases, leaving 13 bases between the germline ends. This CDR3 has 13 residues. CDR3 DNA sequence: TGTGCCAGCAGCCCGGGTTTGGCTTATGGCTACACCTTC. It yields the protein CASSPGLAYGYTF.

The V and J genes are TRBV6-5 and TRBJ2-7; D uncertain. Trimming removed 3 bases from V and 5 bases from J, with 14 bases in between. The CDR3 spans 14 residues. The germline V gene encodes CDR1 MNHEY and CDR2 SVGAGI. Here the CDR3 DNA reads TGTGCCAGCAGTTATGCCGAGGTCTACAACGAGCAGTACTTC. It translates to CASSYAEVYNEQYF.

This clonotype was detected many times. The chain is built from TRBV28 and TRBJ2-2; 7 nucleotides line up with TRBD2. The CDR3 loop spans 14 amino acids. Germline loops: CDR1 MDHEN, CDR2 SYDVKM. The trim removed 5 bases at V and 5 bases at J, leaving 5 bases unmatched. The DNA of the CDR3 is TGTGCCAGCAGTGCAACCGGGAGGACCGGGGAGCTGTTTTTT. It specifies CASSATGRTGELFF.